What follows describes a single T cell receptor beta chain. Antigen specificity is unknown. Primed by a sample-barcoded 5' primer and a J-beta primer mix, a second PCR proceeded for 7 to 11 cycles. The template-switch adaptor, which had 12 random nucleotides, put a tag on each cDNA molecule. A single record per CDR3 protein comes from TCRdb applying MiXCR to the 5' RACE reads. Of 800,000 to 1,300,000 distinct CDR3 sequences in the sample, approximately 25% are singletons; the top ten hold approximately 0.79%. This entry is derived from a study of blood T cells in healthy people across ages. Study-level results: Naive T cell percentage and TCR beta diversity correlated strongly.

In germline, CDR1 is MNHEY, CDR2 SVGEGT. The CDR3 has 13 residues. V was shortened by 5 bases and J by 11 bases, with 18 bases between the two germline ends. The data were also submitted as part of a second study, on T cells of mothers and their children. From that report: Three mothers and their six children, all healthy Caucasians, donated. All extracted RNA went into cDNA synthesis, about 1.4 ug per 15 ul.

This chain joins TRBV6-2 or TRBV6-3 and TRBJ2-5; D perhaps matches TRBD2 (6 bases). The specimen was blood. The clonotype comes from a girl under 10 years old in good health. Here the CDR3 reads CASSPPVSGEQYF. The CDR3, as DNA: TGTGCCAGCAGTCCCCCGGTCTCGGGGGAGCAGTACTTC.